The clone carrying this TCR beta chain was counted only a few times. The antigen is unknown. TCRdb called the 5' RACE reads again in MiXCR, with one record for every CDR3 protein. The table includes about 240,000 distinct CDR3 sequences, under 12% detected once. The sample is drawn from a study of CD8 T cells in ankylosing spondylitis. Findings and caveats of the study: Earlier authors reported some of these motif variants in reactive arthritis synovial fluid and blood.

Germline CDR1 reads SSHAT; CDR2 reads FNYEAQ (reference sequence). V dropped 4 bases and J dropped 3 bases, with 10 bases sitting between them. This CDR3 region has 13 residues. Sequencing was performed on blood, either unsorted or a sorted T cell fraction (not recorded which). The chain is built from TRBV7-7 and TRBJ2-7; no clear D gene. The clonotype was recovered from a male donor with ankylosing spondylitis or in good health (not recorded which). The CDR3 region has the DNA TGTGCCAGCAGCTGCGGAACCGGCTACGAGCAGTACTTC. Its protein is CASSCGTGYEQYF.